These 14 T cell receptor beta chains were all obtained from the same sample, sequenced in a study of OX40 agonist ivuxolimab in advanced cancers. Clones were read by immunoSEQ multiplex PCR, and TCRdb kept only the in-frame ones, dropping some. The profile shows about 61,000 clones, under 90% of them singletons. The source material was CD4+ or CD8+ T cells sorted from blood, sampled in a trial of the OX40 agonist ivuxolimab. These receptors were collected from an adult with an advanced solid tumor such as melanoma, head and neck, liver or kidney cancer.

The V and J genes are TRBV18 and TRBJ1-3; maybe TRBD1 (5 bases). Trimming took off 2 bases at V and 4 bases at J, with 6 bases between the two ends. The CDR3 consists of 13 residues. Germline V gene data show CDR1 as KGHSH and CDR2 as LQKENI. CDR3 in amino acids: CASSPGAGNTIYF. In DNA form, the CDR3 reads TGTGCCAGCTCACCAGGGGCAGGAAACACCATATATTTT.

This clone occurred a few times. The chain carries TRBV30 and TRBJ1-2, with D perhaps TRBD1 (6 bases). The CDR3 runs 13 residues. V was trimmed by 5 bases and J by 4 bases, leaving 14 bases between them. Germline-derived CDR1 and CDR2 are GTSNPN and SVGIG (reference sequence). CDR3 sequence: CAWARDRPYGYTF. CDR3 DNA: TGTGCCTGGGCCCGTGACAGGCCCTATGGCTACACCTTC.

The rearrangement links TRBV6-1 to TRBJ2-7; D not resolved. Deletions cut 5 bases from V and 4 bases from J, with 18 bases between. Germline values: CDR1 MNHNS, CDR2 SASEGT. The length of the CDR3 is 15 residues. The CDR3 is CASSKLRTPEYEQYF. CDR3 nucleotides: TGTGCCAGCAGTAAACTTCGGACGCCCGAATACGAGCAGTACTTC.

The chain is built from TRBV5-1 and TRBJ2-7, with 10 bases aligning to TRBD2. With V trimmed by 4 bases and J by 4 bases, 5 bases remained unmatched. The CDR3 sequence is 14 residues long. Germline assignment: CDR1 SGHRS and CDR2 YFSETQ. The CDR3 protein is CASSVSGRGYEQYF. The CDR3 DNA sequence: TGCGCCAGCAGCGTCAGCGGGAGGGGATACGAGCAGTACTTC.

The chain recombines TRBV11-2 with TRBJ2-3, with 8 nucleotides matching TRBD2. V gave up 4 bases and J gave up 3 bases; unmatched junction bases: 12. CDR3 length: 17 amino acids. From germline, CDR1 is SGHAT and CDR2 FQNNGV. CDR3 in amino acids: CASSSRPAGAGTDTQYF. The CDR3 coding sequence is TGTGCCAGCAGCTCAAGACCAGCGGGAGCGGGGACAGATACGCAGTATTTT.

This chain connects TRBV6-1 to TRBJ1-5, with a weak D call TRBD1 (5 bases). CDR1 MNHNS and CDR2 SASEGT come from the germline V gene. V was pared by 6 bases and J by 6 bases, with 15 bases between. CDR3 length: 14 residues. In DNA, the CDR3 is TGTGCCAGCAGGGGACTCTCAGCCGGTCAGCCCCAGCATTTT. Encoded protein: CASRGLSAGQPQHF.

The chain carries TRBV10-3 and TRBJ1-1, with a weak D call TRBD1 (6 bases). This CDR3 has 15 amino acids. V dropped 3 bases and J dropped 1 base, with 12 bases sitting between them. The germline gives CDR1 ENHRY, CDR2 SYGVKD. The CDR3 DNA is TGTGCCATCAGTGAAGAGGGGGGGGAGAACACTGAAGCTTTCTTT. Residues: CAISEEGGENTEAFF.

The chain carries TRBV7-2 and TRBJ1-5; D is undetermined. Germline lookup yields CDR1 SGHTA and CDR2 FQGNSA. The germline V and J ends were trimmed by 0 bases and 9 bases, with 15 bases remaining between them. The CDR3 contains 15 residues. This chain's CDR3 is CASSLANGPMRPQHF. The CDR3 nucleotides read TGTGCCAGCAGCTTAGCGAACGGCCCCATGAGGCCCCAGCATTTT.

V is TRBV6-9 and J is TRBJ2-2; D possibly corresponds to TRBD1 (6 bases). The CDR3 spans 16 residues. Germline values: CDR1 MNHGY, CDR2 SVAAGI. Trimming removed 0 bases at V and 6 bases at J, with 14 bases between. CDR3: CASSYSAHRVPGELFF. Here the CDR3 DNA reads TGTGCCAGCAGTTATTCCGCCCACAGGGTTCCCGGGGAGCTGTTTTTT.

The J gene is TRBJ1-2, the V gene TRBV7-8; 7 nucleotides match TRBD1. There are 14 residues in the CDR3. Germline V gives CDR1 SGHVS, CDR2 FQNEAQ. The J segment lost 7 bases and the V segment lost 5 bases, leaving 10 bases of the junction unmatched. The CDR3 coding sequence is TGTGCCAGCAGCCCGTCGACAGGGTTAAGTGGCTACACCTTC. It encodes CASSPSTGLSGYTF.

The genes are TRBV7-9 and TRBJ1-2; tentative D call: TRBD1 (5 bases). This CDR3 has 14 residues. The germline CDR1 and CDR2 sequences are SEHNR and FQNEAQ (reference sequence). Trimming shortened V by 1 base and J by 8 bases, and 14 bases separated the two germline ends. In DNA, the CDR3 is TGTGCCAGCAGCTTAGGAAGGGGAGCTGGAGGCTACACCTTC. Its protein product is CASSLGRGAGGYTF.

The CDR3 is CASRTGENEQFF. In DNA, the CDR3 is TGTGCCAGCAGAACGGGGGAGAATGAGCAGTTCTTC. The chain is built from TRBV6-1 and TRBJ2-1, with a tentative D call TRBD2 (6 bases). V lost 6 bases and J lost 7, with 10 bases in between. Germline V gene sequence: CDR1 MNHNS, CDR2 SASEGT. The CDR3 is 12 residues long.

V gene TRBV18 combines with J gene TRBJ1-5; a possible D gene is TRBD1 (6 bases). Germline V gives CDR1 KGHSH, CDR2 LQKENI. This CDR3 contains 16 residues. Deletions cut 3 bases from V and 4 bases from J, with 16 bases between. The CDR3 coding sequence is TGTGCCAGCTCACCCCAGGCCGGGACAACAAATCAGCCCCAGCATTTT. Its translation is CASSPQAGTTNQPQHF. The whole variable domain, filled in from reference TRBV18 and TRBJ1-5, reads NAGVMQNPRHLVRRRGQEARLRCSPMKGHSHVYWYRQLPEEGLKFMVYLQKENIIDESGMPKERFSAEFPKEGPSILRIQQVVRGDSAAYFCASSPQAGTTNQPQHFGDGTRLSIL.

Note on this clone: One junction end does not reproduce the germline sequence, and a read error may be involved. The V call is TRBV10-2, the J call TRBJ2-1; 9 nucleotides align to TRBD2. CDR1 and CDR2 (germline): WSHSY, SAAADI. This CDR3 region has 19 residues. CDR3 in amino acids: CASSVPTGGRASGPNERFF. The DNA of the CDR3 is TGCGCCAGCAGTGTCCCCACAGGCGGGAGGGCCTCGGGTCCAAATGAGCGGTTCTTC.